This TCR beta chain was sequenced in a study of blood T cell repertoires in COVID-19. Sequencing was performed with immunoSEQ multiplex PCR; in TCRdb, only in-frame clones are kept and a portion is missing. The sample records roughly 290,000 clones, approximately 87% being singletons. Per germline, CDR1 MDHEN and CDR2 SYDVKM. Trimming removed 3 bases from V and 4 bases from J, with 16 bases in between. This CDR3 comprises 17 residues. This receptor was identified in a woman between 45 and 65 years old who had recovered from COVID-19. Sequenced: peripheral blood. The chain employs TRBV28 and TRBJ2-6, with D perhaps TRBD1 (5 bases). Here the CDR3 DNA reads TGTGCCAGCAGTTTCCGGTTATACAGGAAAGGGGCCAACGTCCTGACTTTC. It encodes CASSFRLYRKGANVLTF.